The clone carrying this TCR beta chain was seen ten or more times. What it binds is not known. Over 18 months, lack of ophthalmopathy progression marked Graves' hyperthyroidism as stable. Hyperthyroidism in the patients, aged 18 to 65, was newly diagnosed and under 2 months in duration. Amplification of TCR beta CDR3 regions used RNA as the template. The HTBI primer set was used in a first-round RT-PCR of the TCR CDR3. One entry per CDR3 protein, called by TCRdb with MiXCR from the multiplex PCR reads. The sample holds 500,000 to 600,000 distinct CDR3 sequences; roughly 46% are singletons and the top ten take around 7.7%. Per the germline V gene, CDR1 is MNHNS and CDR2 is SASEGT. V was pared by 5 bases and J by 4 bases, with 15 bases between. CDR3 length equals 14 residues. The data derive from a study of T cells in Graves' hyperthyroidism and ophthalmopathy. The study, taken as a whole, reports: Blood samples included most of the expanded thyroid clonotypes exceeding 0.001. The model predicted ophthalmopathy a median approximately six months before onset.

The sample consisted of peripheral blood or thyroid tissue (not recorded which). The chain couples TRBV6-1 to TRBJ2-7; a possible D gene is TRBD1 (6 bases). The sequence came from a woman between 18 and 29 years old with Graves' hyperthyroidism. The CDR3 nucleotides are TGTGCCAGCAGTACGCGGACAGCGCTGTACGAGCAGTACTTC. This translates into CASSTRTALYEQYF.